This TCR beta chain was obtained from a study of blood T cells in healthy people across ages. In this sample, this clonotype turned up a few times. A sample-barcoded 5' primer and a J-beta primer mix were used in a second PCR of roughly 7 to 11 cycles. MiXCR, run by TCRdb on the 5' RACE reads, gives a single entry per CDR3 protein. The top ten hold approximately 4.1% of the sample, which has some 1.5 million distinct CDR3 sequences, 35% to 45% seen once. V was clipped by 7 bases and J by 6 bases; unmatched bases: 13. Germline values: CDR1 DFQATT, CDR2 SNEGSKA (reference sequence). The CDR3 sequence is 16 residues long.

The receptor comes from a woman aged 18-30 years in good health. V gene TRBV20-1 combines with J gene TRBJ2-1; 12 nucleotides match TRBD2. The sample taken for sequencing was blood. In DNA, the CDR3 is TGCAGTGTTGATAACCGACTAGCGGGAGCGACCAATGAGCAGTTCTTC. Translated: CSVDNRLAGATNEQFF.